Below are 30 T cell receptor beta chains sequenced from a single sample in a study of CD8 T cells in Susac syndrome. Reverse transcription of about 0.45 to 1 ug RNA was carried out with random hexamers. TCRdb re-analysed the immunoSEQ multiplex PCR reads in MiXCR, keeping a single row per CDR3 protein. This table holds approximately 90,000 distinct CDR3 sequences, over 80% found once. Input material: CD8+ T cells from PBMCs. The receptors were sampled from a human donor in good health.

The chain joins TRBV2 to TRBJ2-7, with 7 bases that match TRBD2. V lost 10 bases, J lost 1 base, and 10 bases stayed unmatched. The length of the CDR3 is 14 residues. From germline, CDR1 is SNHLY and CDR2 FYNNEI. CDR3 residues: CAIPRGGGSYEQYF. The DNA of the CDR3 is TGTGCCATCCCACGAGGCGGGGGTTCCTACGAGCAGTACTTC.

J is TRBJ1-1 and V is TRBV9; D is unclear. The CDR3 length is 15 residues. With 4 bases removed from V and 1 base from J, the gap between germline ends came to 14 bases. Germline CDR1 SGDLS, CDR2 YYNGEE. CDR3 coding DNA: TGTGCCAGCAGCACCCGCGGGGAAGGGAACACTGAAGCTTTCTTT. Amino acid sequence: CASSTRGEGNTEAFF.

This chain uses TRBV7-8 with TRBJ2-1; D might be TRBD1 or TRBD2, each matching 5 bases. Trimming cost V 4 bases and J 9 bases, with 10 bases left between them. CDR3 size: 12 residues. The germline V gene has CDR1 SGHVS and CDR2 FQNEAQ. CDR3 in amino acids: CASSSTGTEQFF. CDR3 sequence (DNA): TGTGCCAGCAGCTCGACCGGGACTGAGCAGTTCTTC.

The genes are TRBV20-1 and TRBJ2-7; 10 bases are shared with TRBD1. The CDR3 runs 14 residues. The germline gives CDR1 DFQATT, CDR2 SNEGSKA (reference sequence). V shed 1 base and J 6 bases; nucleotides not matched to a gene: 6. CDR3 amino acids: CSARVRDRGSEQYF. The CDR3 DNA is TGCAGTGCTAGAGTCCGGGACAGGGGATCCGAGCAGTACTTC.

This clonotype showed up just once. The J gene is TRBJ1-1, the V gene TRBV6-5; no firm D call. Trimming took 4 bases from V and 3 from J, leaving 21 bases between them. The germline CDR1 and CDR2 sequences are MNHEY and SVGAGI. CDR3 length: 17 amino acids. The CDR3 DNA is TGTGCCAGCAGTTCCTCTCGATGGACCGGGAAGGACACTGAAGCTTTCTTT. Translation gives CASSSSRWTGKDTEAFF.

A single count supports this clonotype. The rearrangement joins TRBV5-1 to TRBJ2-2, with D possibly being TRBD2 (6 bases). The V and J ends lost 0 bases and 4 bases respectively, with 13 bases between them. Per germline, CDR1 SGHRS and CDR2 YFSETQ. CDR3 length: 16 residues. The CDR3 nucleotides are TGCGCCAGCAGCTTGGCTAGCGCCCACGGCACCGGGGAGCTGTTTTTT. It specifies CASSLASAHGTGELFF.

The chain uses TRBV4-1 and TRBJ2-3; no reliable D call. CDR3 length: 14 amino acids. Germline CDR1 and CDR2: MGHRA and YSYEKL. Trimming removed 4 bases at V and 4 bases at J, with 12 bases between. The CDR3 sequence: CASSPGLGPDTQYF. Here the CDR3 DNA reads TGCGCCAGCAGCCCGGGCCTCGGTCCAGATACGCAGTATTTT.

This chain connects TRBV12-3 or TRBV12-4 to TRBJ2-2, with D perhaps TRBD1 or TRBD2 (6 bases each). The CDR3 length is 14 residues. The ends were cut back, 8 bases at V and 3 bases at J, with 13 bases in the middle. The CDR3: CASQGGLDTGELFF. The CDR3 bases are TGTGCCAGCCAAGGGGGGTTAGACACCGGGGAGCTGTTTTTT.

Here the CDR3 reads CATSSRAISYNEQFF. Here the CDR3 DNA reads TGTGCCACCAGCAGCAGGGCTATCTCCTACAATGAGCAGTTCTTC. The J gene is TRBJ2-1, the V gene TRBV15; D is perhaps TRBD1 (5 bases). This CDR3 spans 15 amino acids. Per germline, CDR1 LNHNV and CDR2 YYDKDF (reference sequence). Trimming removed 3 bases from V and 0 bases from J, with 9 bases in between.

Only one count was recorded for this clonotype. CDR3 sequence reads: CASSAGTSGETYNEQFF. CDR3 coding DNA: TGTGCCAGCAGCGCGGGGACTAGCGGGGAAACCTACAATGAGCAGTTCTTC. The V call is TRBV7-9, the J call TRBJ2-1; TRBD2 matches 13 bases. The CDR3 runs 17 residues. With 5 bases clipped from V and 2 bases from J, the junction kept 6 bases outside the gene matches. Germline CDR1 reads SEHNR; CDR2 reads FQNEAQ (reference sequence).

The chain is built from TRBV2 and TRBJ2-5; unclear D gene. Germline CDR1 reads SNHLY; CDR2 reads FYNNEI. Trimming left V 7 bases short and J 2 bases short, with 8 bases between. The CDR3 is made up of 12 amino acids. CDR3 region: CASISLQETQYF. The CDR3 DNA sequence: TGTGCCAGCATATCCCTTCAAGAGACCCAGTACTTC. Full variable domain (rest looked up from reference TRBV2 and TRBJ2-5): EPEVTQTPSHQVTQMGQEVILRCVPISNHLYFYWYRQILGQKVEFLVSFYNNEISEKSEIFDDQFSVERPDGSNFTLKIRSTKLEDSAMYFCASISLQETQYFGPGTRLLVL.

The rearrangement joins TRBV7-6 to TRBJ1-1; D is possibly TRBD1 (5 bases). The CDR3 sequence is 15 residues long. Trimming removed 5 bases at V and 2 bases at J, with 15 bases between. Looked up from germline, CDR1 is SGHVS and CDR2 is FNYEAQ. CDR3 loop: CASSPGWAGNTEAFF. CDR3 DNA: TGTGCCAGCAGCCCAGGGTGGGCAGGCAACACTGAAGCTTTCTTT.

V is TRBV7-8 and J is TRBJ2-7; 7 nucleotides agree with TRBD1. This CDR3 has 14 residues. CDR1 is SGHVS and CDR2 is FQNEAQ in the germline V gene. V was pared by 5 bases and J by 3 bases, with 7 bases of the junction left unmatched. CDR3 coding DNA: TGTGCCAGCAGCCCCTCGGGACAGCACTACGAGCAGTACTTC. Translating it yields CASSPSGQHYEQYF. The variable domain in full, with the rest retrieved from reference TRBV7-8 and TRBJ2-7, is GAGVSQSPRYKVAKRGQDVALRCDPISGHVSLFWYQQALGQGPEFLTYFQNEAQLDKSGLPSDRFFAERPEGSVSTLKIQRTQQEDSAVYLCASSPSGQHYEQYFGPGTRLTVT.

This clonotype was counted once. The genes are TRBV5-1 and TRBJ2-7, with TRBD2 matching over 10 bases. CDR1 and CDR2 (germline): SGHRS, YFSETQ. The J segment lost 3 bases and the V segment lost 4 bases, leaving 7 bases of the junction unmatched. The CDR3 is 15 residues long. CDR3 nucleotides: TGCGCCAGCAGCCTAACCGGGACTAGCGTCTACGAGCAGTACTTC. Its translation: CASSLTGTSVYEQYF. The full variable domain, in which reference TRBV5-1 and TRBJ2-7 provide the parts outside the CDR3, is KAGVTQTPRYLIKTRGQQVTLSCSPISGHRSVSWYQQTPGQGLQFLFEYFSETQRNKGNFPGRFSGRQFSNSRSEMNVSTLELGDSALYLCASSLTGTSVYEQYFGPGTRLTVT.

The chain is built from TRBV29-1 and TRBJ1-2, with a weak D call TRBD1 (5 bases). The V end was cut by 3 bases, the J end by 8 bases, with 10 bases between. The length of the CDR3 is 11 residues. The germline CDR1 and CDR2 sequences are SQVTM and ANQGSEA. The CDR3 loop is CSVEQGLGYTF. DNA for the CDR3: TGCAGCGTTGAGCAGGGCCTGGGCTACACCTTC. Full variable domain (remainder filled in from reference TRBV29-1 and TRBJ1-2): SAVISQKPSRDICQRGTSLTIQCQVDSQVTMMFWYRQQPGQSLTLIATANQGSEATYESGFVIDKFPISRPNLTFSTLTVSNMSPEDSSIYLCSVEQGLGYTFGSGTRLTVV.

The chain has TRBV4-1 and TRBJ2-7; 11 bases line up with TRBD1. V lost 3 bases to trimming and J lost 6 bases; unmatched junction nucleotides: 7. CDR3 length: 15 residues. Germline V gene sequence: CDR1 MGHRA, CDR2 YSYEKL. CDR3 DNA sequence: TGCGCCAGCAGCCAGCCGGGACAGGGGGGTGGCGAGCAGTACTTC. It yields the protein CASSQPGQGGGEQYF.

The chain combines TRBV6-1 with TRBJ2-2; maybe TRBD2 (6 bases). The CDR3 extends over 15 amino acids. V was cut by 6 bases and J by 3 bases, with 14 bases left in between. Germline V CDR1 and CDR2: MNHNS, SASEGT. CDR3 region: CASSRLGGHTGELFF. In DNA form, the CDR3 reads TGTGCCAGCAGCCGCCTGGGGGGTCACACCGGGGAGCTGTTTTTT.

The chain links TRBV20-1 to TRBJ1-5; no reliable D call. CDR3 length: 14 residues. The V gene's germline CDR1 is DFQATT and CDR2 SNEGSKA (reference sequence). V dropped 5 bases and J dropped 3 bases, with 14 bases sitting between them. The CDR3 is CSAEKGTFNQPQHF. The CDR3 nucleotides are TGCAGTGCTGAGAAGGGCACCTTCAATCAGCCCCAGCATTTT.

The rearrangement uses TRBV7-9 and TRBJ1-1; D is uncertain. V was cut by 4 bases and J by 1 base, with 7 bases left in between. The CDR3 is 13 amino acids. The germline CDR1 and CDR2 sequences are SEHNR and FQNEAQ (reference sequence). The CDR3 bases are TGTGCCAGCAGCTGGTCAGGGAACACTGAAGCTTTCTTT. It translates to CASSWSGNTEAFF.

This CDR3 reads CASSSQGTYGYTF. CDR3 nucleotides: TGTGCCAGCAGCTCTCAGGGGACCTATGGCTACACCTTC. This chain links TRBV5-6 with TRBJ1-2, with D possibly TRBD1 on 6 matching bases. Per the germline V gene, CDR1 is SGHDT and CDR2 is YYEEEE. Trimming pared 3 bases from V and 4 bases from J, leaving 10 bases between. The CDR3 is 13 amino acids. Using reference TRBV5-6 and TRBJ1-2 for the parts outside the CDR3, the full variable domain is DAGVTQSPTHLIKTRGQQVTLRCSPKSGHDTVSWYQQALGQGPQFIFQYYEEEERQRGNFPDRFSGHQFPNYSSELNVNALLLGDSALYLCASSSQGTYGYTFGSGTRLTVV.

This rearrangement joins TRBV2 to TRBJ1-1; TRBD1 aligns across 8 bases. The CDR3 length is 15 residues. CDR1 SNHLY and CDR2 FYNNEI come from the germline V gene. J was trimmed by 7 bases and V by 0 bases; bases with no gene match: 7. Here the CDR3 DNA reads TGTGCCAGCAGTGAAGCGCGCTTAGGACAGGGTGAAGCTTTCTTT. Its translation is CASSEARLGQGEAFF.

The gene calls are TRBV5-1 and TRBJ2-1, with D hard to call. Trimming took off 1 base at V and 5 bases at J, with 4 bases between the two ends. The CDR3 is 12 amino acids. The germline CDR1 and CDR2 sequences are SGHRS and YFSETQ. CDR3 DNA: TGCGCCAGCAGCTTGAATCACAATGAGCAGTTCTTC. Protein product: CASSLNHNEQFF. Full variable domain (missing parts from reference TRBV5-1 and TRBJ2-1): KAGVTQTPRYLIKTRGQQVTLSCSPISGHRSVSWYQQTPGQGLQFLFEYFSETQRNKGNFPGRFSGRQFSNSRSEMNVSTLELGDSALYLCASSLNHNEQFFGPGTRLTVL.

The CDR3, as DNA: TGTGCCAGCAGCCCAGGTATGAACACTGAAGCTTTCTTT. Its translation: CASSPGMNTEAFF. The rearrangement joins TRBV13 to TRBJ1-1; no reliable D call. The length of the CDR3 is 13 residues. Trimming pared 5 bases from V and 0 bases from J, leaving 7 bases between. Germline V CDR1 and CDR2: PRHDT, FYEKMQ (reference sequence).

DNA of the CDR3: TGCAGCGTTGACGGCCTTGGACAGGGGAGCTACGAGCAGTACTTC. Its protein product is CSVDGLGQGSYEQYF. The V and J genes are TRBV29-1 and TRBJ2-7, with 9 bases aligning to TRBD1. After removal of 3 bases from V and 3 bases from J, the junction contained 9 bases not matched to a gene. The CDR3 extends over 15 amino acids. Germline V lookup: CDR1 SQVTM, CDR2 ANQGSEA.

This clonotype has only one observation. The rearrangement uses TRBV15 and TRBJ2-7; D gene unclear. The V gene lost 5 bases and the J gene lost 0 bases, with 8 bases spanning the gap. Germline loops: CDR1 LNHNV, CDR2 YYDKDF (reference sequence). The CDR3 has 13 amino acids. In DNA form, the CDR3 reads TGTGCCACCAGCCGAGTTTCCTCCTACGAGCAGTACTTC. It encodes CATSRVSSYEQYF.

The chain links TRBV12-3 or TRBV12-4 to TRBJ1-1; tentatively, D is TRBD1 (6 bases). The CDR3 runs 14 residues. Trimming cost V 6 bases and J 0 bases, with 11 bases left between them. DNA for the CDR3: TGTGCCAGCAGCCGGGACACCTTGAACACTGAAGCTTTCTTT. This sequence encodes CASSRDTLNTEAFF.

The chain recombines TRBV3-1 with TRBJ2-4, with a tentative D call TRBD1 (6 bases). CDR3 length equals 16 residues. CDR1 is LGHDT and CDR2 is YNNKEL in the germline V gene (reference sequence). The V end lost 1 base, the J end lost 3 bases, and 13 bases lay between the germline ends. CDR3 sequence: CASSQVRDTNKNIQYF. CDR3 bases: TGTGCCAGCAGCCAAGTCCGGGACACCAACAAAAACATTCAGTACTTC.

This sequence joins TRBV9 and TRBJ2-2, with TRBD1 matching over 9 bases. The CDR3 is 16 residues long. From germline, CDR1 is SGDLS and CDR2 YYNGEE. V trimming: 3 bases; J trimming: 6 bases; junction bases outside the gene matches: 9. Here the CDR3 DNA reads TGTGCCAGCAGCGGGACTCTGGACAGGGGTGCCGGGGAGCTGTTTTTT. Residues: CASSGTLDRGAGELFF.

The CDR3 bases are TGTGCCAGCAGCTTATTCCAGTTCGATGAGCAGTTCTTC. Its translation: CASSLFQFDEQFF. The J gene is TRBJ2-1, the V gene TRBV7-3, with no clear D. Between the trimmed V and J ends, which lost 2 bases and 8 bases, there was a span of 10 bases. The CDR3 consists of 13 residues. CDR1 and CDR2 from the germline V gene are SGHTA and FQGTGA.

The CDR3 spells CASSLAGLAGAYNEQFF. As DNA, the CDR3 is TGTGCCAGCAGCTTAGCTGGACTAGCGGGGGCGTACAATGAGCAGTTCTTC. The V and J genes are TRBV7-8 and TRBJ2-1, with TRBD2 identical over 13 bases. The CDR3 contains 17 residues. The germline CDR1 and CDR2 sequences are SGHVS and FQNEAQ. After removal of 0 bases from V and 4 bases from J, the junction contained 3 bases not matched to a gene.